The clone carrying this TCR beta chain was observed a few times. The identical CDR3 is also encoded by other nucleotide sequences in the sample. This entry belongs to a study of blood T cell repertoires in COVID-19. Looking at the study overall: Both acute and convalescent COVID-19 samples were obtained from the United States, Italy and Spain.

In the authors' workflow: Amplification of reference gene primers was used by the study to estimate nucleated cell counts. Sequenced by immunoSEQ multiplex PCR; TCRdb stores in-frame clones only, minus some. The V and J calls and the clone size are those of that table, but D and trimming were determined from the DNA. The table shows 200,000 to 300,000 clones, with over 70% occurring only once. This TCR was sampled from a human donor in a cohort sampled during active COVID-19. The sample was peripheral blood.

CDR3 in DNA: TGTGCCAGCAGCCAAGGGAGGGGCACAGATACGCAGTATTTT. This codes for CASSQGRGTDTQYF. The genes are TRBV3-1 (or the pseudogene TRBV3-2) and TRBJ2-3; perhaps TRBD2 as D (6 bases). Trimming left V 1 base short and J 1 base short, with 6 bases between. Germline CDR1 is LGHDT and CDR2 is YNNKEL (reference sequence). The CDR3 spans 14 residues.